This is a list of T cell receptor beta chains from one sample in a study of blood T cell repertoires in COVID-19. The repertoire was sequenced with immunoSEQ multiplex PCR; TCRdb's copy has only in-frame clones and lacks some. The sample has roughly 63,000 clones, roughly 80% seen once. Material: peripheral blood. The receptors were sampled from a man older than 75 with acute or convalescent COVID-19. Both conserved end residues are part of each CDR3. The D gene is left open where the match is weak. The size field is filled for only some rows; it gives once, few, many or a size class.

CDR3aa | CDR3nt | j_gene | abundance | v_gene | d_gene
CASSLAGTEYNEQFF | TGCGCCAGCAGCTTGGCCGGGACAGAGTACAATGAGCAGTTCTTC | TRBJ2-1 | NA | TRBV5-1 | TRBD1
CASSPLPTTGANAFF | TGTGCCAGCAGCCCTCTTCCAACCACAGGCGCCAACGCTTTCTTT | TRBJ1-1 | few | TRBV7-3 | NA
CASSSGGQGGGGNQPQHF | TGTGCCAGCAGCTCAGGGGGGCAGGGCGGAGGTGGCAATCAGCCCCAGCATTTT | TRBJ1-5 | NA | TRBV7-2 | TRBD1
CASSFRATVGVQIIHGYTF | TGTGCCAGCAGCTTTCGAGCGACTGTAGGGGTCCAAATCATCCATGGCTACACCTTC | TRBJ1-2 | NA | TRBV7-8 | NA
CASSSGLAGGVEQYF | TGTGCCAGCAGCTCGGGACTAGCGGGAGGTGTCGAGCAGTACTTC | TRBJ2-7 | NA | TRBV5-6 | TRBD2
CASSPSEGGNTIYF | TGTGCCAGCAGTCCCTCGGAGGGAGGAAACACCATATATTTT | TRBJ1-3 | NA | TRBV3-1/TRBV3-2 | NA
CASSFTGNTGELFF | TGTGCCAGCAGCTTCACAGGGAACACCGGGGAGCTGTTTTTT | TRBJ2-2 | once | TRBV5-4 | NA
CAWKGQGINQPQHF | TGTGCCTGGAAGGGCCAGGGGATCAATCAGCCCCAGCATTTT | TRBJ1-5 | NA | TRBV30 | NA
CASSPYQTGTGLGEQYF | TGTGCCAGCAGCCCCTATCAAACCGGGACAGGGTTAGGCGAGCAGTACTTC | TRBJ2-7 | NA | TRBV11-2 | TRBD1
CASGMGTSGSNDEQFF | TGTGCTAGTGGTATGGGGACTAGCGGGAGTAACGATGAGCAGTTCTTC | TRBJ2-1 | few | TRBV12-5 | TRBD2
CASSLEEGGSNTGELFF | TGCGCCAGCAGCTTGGAAGAGGGCGGATCGAACACCGGGGAGCTGTTTTTT | TRBJ2-2 | NA | TRBV5-1 | NA
CASSLSGTEISPLHF | TGTGCCAGCAGCTTGTCCGGGACAGAAATTTCACCCCTCCACTTT | TRBJ1-6 | NA | TRBV5-4 | TRBD1
CASSPDSTGELFF | TGTGCCAGCAGCCCGGACAGCACCGGGGAGCTGTTTTTT | TRBJ2-2 | NA | TRBV7-9 | NA
CASSTNRGGSSYEQYF | TGTGCCAGTAGTACTAATCGGGGGGGGAGCTCCTACGAGCAGTACTTC | TRBJ2-7 | once | TRBV19 | TRBD2
CAIGTGLVNTEAFF | TGTGCCATTGGGACAGGGTTGGTGAACACTGAAGCTTTCTTT | TRBJ1-1 | NA | TRBV10-3 | TRBD1
CASSEEAGGVNEQYF | TGTGCCAGCAGTGAAGAGGCGGGAGGGGTTAACGAGCAGTACTTC | TRBJ2-7 | NA | TRBV2 | TRBD2
CASSVSGLSLPAGYTF | TGTGCCAGCAGCGTCTCGGGACTAAGCCTTCCGGCAGGCTACACCTTC | TRBJ1-2 | few | TRBV7-9 | NA
CASSGDGRGSNYGYTF | TGTGCCAGCAGTGGGGATGGCAGGGGAAGTAACTATGGCTACACCTTC | TRBJ1-2 | NA | TRBV6-1 | NA
CASSLLTGDGYTF | TGTGCCAGCAGCTTACTGACAGGGGATGGCTACACCTTC | TRBJ1-2 | few | TRBV7-6 | TRBD1
CASGATSGQETQYF | TGCGCCAGCGGCGCGACTAGCGGACAAGAGACCCAGTACTTC | TRBJ2-5 | NA | TRBV5-1 | TRBD2
CASSVGTSGGADTQYF | TGTGCCAGCAGTGTTGGGACTAGCGGGGGGGCAGATACGCAGTATTTT | TRBJ2-3 | once | TRBV2 | TRBD2
CASSETAAASSPLHF | TGCGCCAGCAGTGAGACGGCTGCGGCCAGTTCACCCCTCCACTTT | TRBJ1-6 | once | TRBV10-2 | NA